This is a list of T cell receptor beta chains from one sample in a study of vaccination and CD4 T cells after COVID-19. No antigen is known for these receptors. TCRdb re-called the PCR reads through MiXCR, storing one row per CDR3 protein. The sample records some 10,000 distinct CDR3 sequences, 45% to 55% being singletons. Specimen: CD4+ T cells from blood, cultured in vitro. These receptors were collected from a human donor who had recovered from COVID-19. CDR3s include the opening cysteine and the closing phenylalanine or tryptophan. A D gene is named only where the DNA matches it firmly. The listing skips clone size in some rows; elsewhere it reads once, few, many or a size class.

-	TRBV4-1	TRBJ2-7	-	17	CASSQDSPATTAYEQYF	TGCGCCAGCAGCCAAGATTCGCCAGCTACCACCGCCTACGAGCAGTACTTC
-	TRBV6-5	TRBJ2-3	-	14	CASSYGTTTDTQYF	TGTGCCAGCAGTTACGGTACTACGACAGATACGCAGTATTTT
-	TRBV24-1	TRBJ2-3	-	13	CATSDLNADTQYF	TGTGCCACCAGTGATTTGAACGCAGATACGCAGTATTTT
TRBD1	TRBV7-8	TRBJ1-1	few	15	CASSLGTGMNTEAFF	TGTGCCAGCAGCTTAGGGACAGGAATGAACACTGAAGCTTTCTTT
-	TRBV19	TRBJ2-7	-	14	CASSRTGTLYEQYF	TGTGCCAGTAGCCGTACCGGGACCCTTTACGAGCAGTACTTC
-	TRBV6-2/TRBV6-3	TRBJ1-2	-	12	CASSQGNYGYTF	TGTGCCAGCAGCCAAGGGAACTATGGCTACACCTTC
-	TRBV19	TRBJ2-2	-	15	CASSIENSYTGELFF	TGTGCCAGTAGTATAGAGAATAGCTACACCGGGGAGCTGTTTTTT
-	TRBV19	TRBJ2-3	once	15	CASSIPGAITDTQYF	TGTGCCAGTAGTATCCCTGGGGCAATCACAGATACGCAGTATTTT
-	TRBV19	TRBJ2-5	few	14	CASSIGQTKETQYF	TGTGCCAGTAGTATAGGACAGACGAAAGAGACCCAGTACTTC
-	TRBV11-2	TRBJ2-7	-	16	CASSLLSLFRPYEQYF	TGTGCCAGCAGCTTACTGTCCCTTTTTCGGCCCTACGAGCAGTACTTC